The sequence of this T cell receptor beta chain was determined in a study of blood T cell repertoires in COVID-19. Repertoires were generated with immunoSEQ multiplex PCR, while TCRdb's copy carries only in-frame clones and drops some. Found here are some 330,000 clones, under 90% of them singletons; the top ten hold 1.8%. V lost 1 base, J lost 2 bases, and 4 bases stayed unmatched. This CDR3 comprises 16 residues. CDR1 is LGHDT, CDR2 YNNKEL, per germline (reference sequence). This chain uses TRBV3-1 (or the pseudogene TRBV3-2) with TRBJ1-3, with 8 bases identical to TRBD1. The sample comprised peripheral blood. The receptor comes from a woman aged 25 to 39 with COVID-19, enrolled during active disease. The DNA of the CDR3 is TGTGCCAGCAGCCAAGTTCTACAGGGGGCTGGAAACACCATATATTTT. This codes for CASSQVLQGAGNTIYF.